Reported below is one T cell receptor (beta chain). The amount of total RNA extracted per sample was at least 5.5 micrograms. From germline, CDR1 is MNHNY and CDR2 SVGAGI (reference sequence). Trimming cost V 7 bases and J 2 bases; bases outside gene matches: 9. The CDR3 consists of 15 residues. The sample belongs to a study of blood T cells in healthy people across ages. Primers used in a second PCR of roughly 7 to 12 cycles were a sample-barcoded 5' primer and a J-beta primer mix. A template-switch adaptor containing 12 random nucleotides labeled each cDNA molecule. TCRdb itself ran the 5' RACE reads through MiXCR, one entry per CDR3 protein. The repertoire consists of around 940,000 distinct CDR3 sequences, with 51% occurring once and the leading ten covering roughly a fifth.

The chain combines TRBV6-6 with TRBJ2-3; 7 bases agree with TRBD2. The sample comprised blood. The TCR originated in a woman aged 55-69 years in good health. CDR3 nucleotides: TGTGCCAGCACTATCGGCGGGAGAACCACAGATACGCAGTATTTT. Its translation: CASTIGGRTTDTQYF.